The 18 T cell receptor beta chains in this list originate from one sample, sequenced in a study of OX40 agonist ivuxolimab in advanced cancers. Clones were sequenced by immunoSEQ multiplex PCR, and TCRdb holds only the in-frame ones, with some missing. Here the sample spans approximately 68,000 clones, roughly nine tenths being singletons. The input for sequencing was CD4+ or CD8+ T cells sorted from blood, taken in a trial of the OX40 agonist ivuxolimab. Receptor source: an adult with an advanced solid tumor such as melanoma, head and neck, liver or kidney cancer.

In this sample, this clone turned up once. V gene TRBV27 combines with J gene TRBJ1-3; no firm D call. Germline V gives CDR1 MNHEY, CDR2 SMNVEV (reference sequence). The CDR3 contains 14 residues. V lost 5 bases, J lost 0 bases, and 8 bases lay in between. The CDR3: CASSLRSSGNTIYF. CDR3 DNA sequence: TGTGCCAGCAGTCTTAGGTCCTCTGGAAACACCATATATTTT.

This chain connects TRBV2 to TRBJ2-3, with D unclear. This CDR3 spans 11 amino acids. V gave up 6 bases and J gave up 3 bases, with 4 bases separating them. CDR1 SNHLY and CDR2 FYNNEI come from the germline V gene. The CDR3, as DNA: TGTGCCAGCAGGACGACAGATACGCAGTATTTT. It translates to CASRTTDTQYF. The full variable domain, in which reference TRBV2 and TRBJ2-3 provide the parts outside the CDR3, is EPEVTQTPSHQVTQMGQEVILRCVPISNHLYFYWYRQILGQKVEFLVSFYNNEISEKSEIFDDQFSVERPDGSNFTLKIRSTKLEDSAMYFCASRTTDTQYFGPGTRLTVL.

This rearrangement joins TRBV5-1 to TRBJ2-2, with D perhaps TRBD1 or TRBD2 (5 bases each). V shed 0 bases and J shed 2 bases, with 11 bases lying between them. CDR3 size: 16 residues. Germline values: CDR1 SGHRS, CDR2 YFSETQ. CDR3 in DNA: TGCGCCAGCAGCTTGGGAGGGACGACTAACACCGGGGAGCTGTTTTTT. Its translation is CASSLGGTTNTGELFF.

This clone was found once. V gene TRBV7-3 combines with J gene TRBJ1-2, with D perhaps TRBD1 (6 bases). The V end lost 7 bases, the J end lost 6 bases, and 21 bases lay between the germline ends. This CDR3 is 15 amino acids long. Germline loops: CDR1 SGHTA, CDR2 FQGTGA. CDR3 coding DNA: TGTGCCAGCACCTCCAGGGGCAGGGGATCGAATGGCTACACCTTC. It encodes CASTSRGRGSNGYTF.

The J gene is TRBJ2-1, the V gene TRBV2, with a weak D call TRBD2 (6 bases). Germline V gene sequence: CDR1 SNHLY, CDR2 FYNNEI. The CDR3 covers 17 residues. V lost 8 bases and J 5 bases, leaving 25 bases between the germline ends. CDR3: CASAGPAGMDVNNEQFF. In DNA form, the CDR3 reads TGTGCCAGCGCGGGGCCGGCGGGGATGGACGTTAACAATGAGCAGTTCTTC.

The chain is built from TRBV27 and TRBJ1-2, with 8 bases fitting TRBD1. Germline values: CDR1 MNHEY, CDR2 SMNVEV (reference sequence). The CDR3 runs to 14 residues. The ends lost 8 bases at V and 8 bases at J; junction bases unmatched: 13. CDR3 bases: TGTGCCAGCGGAACCCTCCAGGGGGCTCAGGGCTACACCTTC. This translates into CASGTLQGAQGYTF.

The CDR3 reads CASSRLAGDHTDTQYF. As DNA, the CDR3 is TGCGCCAGCAGTAGACTAGCGGGGGACCACACAGATACGCAGTATTTT. J is TRBJ2-3 and V is TRBV10-2, with 12 bases that match TRBD2. Germline V gene data show CDR1 as WSHSY and CDR2 as SAAADI. The CDR3 runs 16 residues. V trimming: 5 bases; J trimming: 2 bases; junction bases outside the gene matches: 5.

The chain recombines TRBV28 with TRBJ2-1, with D tentatively TRBD2 (7 bases). The CDR3 runs to 14 residues. V was clipped by 6 bases and J by 9 bases, with 18 bases between them. Germline V gives CDR1 MDHEN, CDR2 SYDVKM. The CDR3 protein is CASSNPERGGEQFF. CDR3 sequence (DNA): TGTGCCAGCAGCAACCCCGAGAGGGGGGGTGAGCAGTTCTTC.

The genes are TRBV10-3 and TRBJ1-4; 8 nucleotides align to TRBD1. The length of the CDR3 is 15 residues. V lost 2 bases to trimming and J lost 4 bases; unmatched junction nucleotides: 3. CDR1 and CDR2 (germline): ENHRY, SYGVKD. CDR3 residues: CAISERTGINEKLFF. In nucleotides, the CDR3 is TGTGCCATCAGTGAGAGGACAGGGATTAATGAAAAACTGTTTTTT.

The chain combines TRBV28 with TRBJ2-3; possible D gene TRBD2, 6 bases. CDR3 length: 15 amino acids. The germline CDR1 and CDR2 sequences are MDHEN and SYDVKM. With 3 bases removed from V and 1 base from J, the gap between germline ends came to 11 bases. The CDR3 region is CASSFPTRGTDTQYF. DNA of the CDR3: TGTGCCAGCAGTTTTCCGACTAGGGGCACAGATACGCAGTATTTT.

V is TRBV29-1 and J is TRBJ1-1; D call uncertain. The V end lost 2 bases, the J end lost 3 bases, and 10 bases lay between the germline ends. There are 13 residues in the CDR3. Germline loops: CDR1 SQVTM, CDR2 ANQGSEA. CDR3 in amino acids: CSVERRFDTEAFF. In DNA, the CDR3 is TGCAGCGTTGAAAGGAGATTTGACACTGAAGCTTTCTTT.

This sequence joins TRBV7-2 and TRBJ2-2, with TRBD2 as a possible D gene (5 bases). Germline V gives CDR1 SGHTA, CDR2 FQGNSA. The CDR3 is made up of 14 amino acids. Trimming removed 2 bases at V and 6 bases at J, with 10 bases between. Written as DNA, the CDR3 is TGTGCCAGCAGCTTATCGGGGTTCTCCGGGGAGCTGTTTTTT. This encodes CASSLSGFSGELFF.

The V and J genes are TRBV6-5 and TRBJ1-3, with D possibly being TRBD1 (5 bases). This CDR3 has 15 amino acids. Germline V gene lookup returns CDR1 MNHEY and CDR2 SVGAGI. V lost 5 bases and J 0 bases, leaving 11 bases between the germline ends. The CDR3 region has the DNA TGTGCCAGCAGTCCCCAGGGATTCTCTGGAAACACCATATATTTT. This translates into CASSPQGFSGNTIYF.

This clone came up a few times. The DNA of the CDR3 is TGTGCCACACCCCACCAAGAGACCCAGTACTTC. Its protein product is CATPHQETQYF. V gene TRBV2 combines with J gene TRBJ2-5; D is uncertain. The CDR3 consists of 11 residues. Germline V gene sequence: CDR1 SNHLY, CDR2 FYNNEI. The V gene lost 10 bases and the J gene lost 0 bases, with 6 bases spanning the gap.

CDR3 in DNA: TGCGCCAGCACTCCAGCCGCGAACTATGGCTACACCTTC. Translated, it gives CASTPAANYGYTF. The V call is TRBV10-1, the J call TRBJ1-2, with unresolved D. Looked up from germline, CDR1 is WNHNN and CDR2 is SYGVQD (reference sequence). Trimming cost V 7 bases and J 2 bases, with 11 bases left between them. The CDR3 has 13 amino acids.

The rearrangement links TRBV11-2 to TRBJ2-7; 7 bases fit TRBD1. Germline V gene data show CDR1 as SGHAT and CDR2 as FQNNGV. Losses at the gene ends were 5 bases for V and 5 bases for J; bases not matched to a gene: 6. The CDR3 spans 13 residues. The CDR3 DNA sequence: TGTGCCAGCAGCAAGGAACAGGGGAACGAGCAGTACTTC. Residues: CASSKEQGNEQYF. Combining the CDR3 with reference TRBV11-2 and TRBJ2-7 gives the whole variable domain EAGVAQSPRYKIIEKRQSVAFWCNPISGHATLYWYQQILGQGPKLLIQFQNNGVVDDSQLPKDRFSAERLKGVDSTLKIQPAKLEDSAVYLCASSKEQGNEQYFGPGTRLTVT.

This clone was detected only once. V and J are TRBV2 and TRBJ2-2; the D is unclear. Trimming pared 1 base from V and 0 bases from J, leaving 6 bases between. Germline V gives CDR1 SNHLY, CDR2 FYNNEI. This CDR3 is 15 amino acids long. This CDR3 reads CASSEVRTNTGELFF. In DNA, the CDR3 is TGTGCCAGCAGTGAAGTACGGACGAACACCGGGGAGCTGTTTTTT.

The rearrangement links TRBV5-4 to TRBJ2-5; D might be TRBD1 or TRBD2, each matching 6 bases. Trimming took off 2 bases at V and 11 bases at J, with 13 bases between the two ends. This CDR3 has 12 residues. Germline V gene data show CDR1 as SGHNT and CDR2 as YYREEE (reference sequence). The CDR3 loop reads CASSLERGEQYF. The CDR3 nucleotides read TGTGCCAGCAGCTTAGAAAGGGGGGAGCAGTACTTC.